The next 29 T cell receptor beta chains were all read from a single sample in a study of blood T cell repertoires in COVID-19. This table comes from immunoSEQ multiplex PCR, and its TCRdb copy is limited to in-frame clones, with some not included. The repertoire includes about 75,000 clones, around 74% of them detected once, and roughly 5% sits in the top ten. The sequencing input was peripheral blood. The receptor source for this set is a woman of 80 years or more with active or convalescent COVID-19.

The chain joins TRBV25-1 to TRBJ2-1, with 8 positions matching TRBD1. Trimming removed 5 bases from V and 9 bases from J; junction bases left unmatched: 12. Per germline, CDR1 MGHDK and CDR2 SYGVNS. The CDR3 contains 15 residues. CDR3 sequence reads: CASSKQGAPRGEQFF. Here the CDR3 DNA reads TGTGCCAGCAGTAAGCAGGGGGCCCCGCGTGGTGAGCAGTTCTTC.

This clone was recorded a few times. The chain carries TRBV28 and TRBJ1-5, with D possibly TRBD1 on 6 matching bases. The germline CDR1 and CDR2 sequences are MDHEN and SYDVKM. There are 17 residues in the CDR3. V was cut by 5 bases and J by 7 bases, with 24 bases left in between. CDR3 loop: CASSPYIPLGGGQPQHF. CDR3 in DNA: TGTGCCAGCAGTCCATACATCCCGTTAGGGGGGGGGCAGCCCCAGCATTTT.

Comments on this clone: The junction departs from the called germline gene at one end, perhaps through a read error. The rearrangement uses TRBV28 and TRBJ2-6; no reliable D call. Germline V gene sequence: CDR1 MDHEN, CDR2 SYDVKM. CDR3 length equals 13 residues. CDR3 region: CASSFNNLGLPVF. CDR3 bases: TGTGCCAGCAGTTTTAATAACTTGGGCCTCCCCGTATTC.

V gene TRBV24-1 combines with J gene TRBJ2-5; 7 nucleotides line up with TRBD2. The CDR3 spans 17 residues. CDR1 is KGHDR and CDR2 is SFDVKD in the germline V gene. The trim removed 3 bases at V and 3 bases at J, leaving 12 bases unmatched. The CDR3 DNA is TGTGCCACCAGTGATCCAGCGGGGACCGGGGGTGAAGAGACCCAGTACTTC. Translating gives CATSDPAGTGGEETQYF.

The chain joins TRBV18 to TRBJ1-1, with D unclear. Trimming removed 3 bases from V and 1 base from J, with 9 bases in between. CDR3 length equals 14 residues. From germline, CDR1 is KGHSH and CDR2 LQKENI. The CDR3 spells CASSPVARNTEAFF. Written as DNA, the CDR3 is TGTGCCAGCTCACCGGTGGCTCGGAACACTGAAGCTTTCTTT.

The rearrangement uses TRBV9 and TRBJ2-7; TRBD1 might be the D (5 bases). The CDR3 is 13 amino acids. Per germline, CDR1 SGDLS and CDR2 YYNGEE. Trimming shortened V by 4 bases and J by 3 bases, and 11 bases separated the two germline ends. The CDR3 loop is CASSKGFHYEQYF. CDR3 bases: TGTGCCAGCAGCAAGGGGTTCCACTACGAGCAGTACTTC. Based on the CDR3 plus reference TRBV9 and TRBJ2-7, the full variable domain is DSGVTQTPKHLITATGQRVTLRCSPRSGDLSVYWYQQSLDQGLQFLIQYYNGEERAKGNILERFSAQQFPDLHSELNLSSLELGDSALYFCASSKGFHYEQYFGPGTRLTVT.

The V call is TRBV13, the J call TRBJ2-1; D is possibly TRBD2 (6 bases). The CDR3 extends over 15 amino acids. Germline V lookup: CDR1 PRHDT, CDR2 FYEKMQ (reference sequence). With 6 bases removed from V and 4 bases from J, the gap between germline ends came to 16 bases. The CDR3 sequence is CASRPLTGEYNEQFF. In nucleotides, the CDR3 is TGTGCCAGCAGGCCCCTGACGGGAGAGTACAATGAGCAGTTCTTC. Drawing the rest from reference TRBV13 and TRBJ2-1, the complete variable domain is AAGVIQSPRHLIKEKRETATLKCYPIPRHDTVYWYQQGPGQDPQFLISFYEKMQSDKGSIPDRFSAQQFSDYHSELNMSSLELGDSALYFCASRPLTGEYNEQFFGPGTRLTVL.

The sample holds one count of this clone. The CDR3 sequence is CASGPGGYNEQFF. Here the CDR3 DNA reads TGTGCCAGCGGACCCGGGGGATACAATGAGCAGTTCTTC. The V call is TRBV5-5, the J call TRBJ2-1; a possible D gene is TRBD2 (6 bases). CDR3 length: 13 residues. CDR1 and CDR2 (germline): SGHKS, YYEKEE (reference sequence). V lost 7 bases, J lost 4 bases, and 12 bases lay in between.

V gene TRBV7-9 combines with J gene TRBJ2-7; D unclear. CDR3 size: 14 residues. From germline, CDR1 is SEHNR and CDR2 FQNEAQ (reference sequence). The V end was cut by 1 base, the J end by 3 bases, with 10 bases between. In DNA form, the CDR3 reads TGTGCCAGCAGCTTAGGTCTGGCAGGCTACGAGCAGTACTTC. It codes for CASSLGLAGYEQYF.

The chain couples TRBV5-5 to TRBJ2-5; tentatively, D is TRBD2 (6 bases). With 2 bases removed from V and 2 bases from J, the gap between germline ends came to 13 bases. Germline lookup yields CDR1 SGHKS and CDR2 YYEKEE (reference sequence). The CDR3 covers 15 residues. CDR3 region: CASSFSWDFQETQYF. For the CDR3, the DNA is TGTGCCAGCAGCTTCAGCTGGGACTTTCAAGAGACCCAGTACTTC. The whole variable domain, filled in from reference TRBV5-5 and TRBJ2-5, reads DAGVTQSPTHLIKTRGQQVTLRCSPISGHKSVSWYQQVLGQGPQFIFQYYEKEERGRGNFPDRFSARQFPNYSSELNVNALLLGDSALYLCASSFSWDFQETQYFGPGTRLLVL.

The rearrangement uses TRBV7-9 and TRBJ2-7; 10 nucleotides agree with TRBD1. This CDR3 region has 19 residues. V trimming: 1 base; J trimming: 0 bases; junction bases outside the gene matches: 12. Germline CDR1 reads SEHNR; CDR2 reads FQNEAQ (reference sequence). The CDR3 here is CASSLVSGVGDRGSYEQYF. DNA of the CDR3: TGTGCCAGCAGCTTAGTCTCGGGTGTCGGGGACAGGGGCTCCTACGAGCAGTACTTC. Full variable domain (rest looked up from reference TRBV7-9 and TRBJ2-7): DTGVSQNPRHKITKRGQNVTFRCDPISEHNRLYWYRQTLGQGPEFLTYFQNEAQLEKSRLLSDRFSAERPKGSFSTLEIQRTEQGDSAMYLCASSLVSGVGDRGSYEQYFGPGTRLTVT.

DNA for the CDR3: TGTGCCAGCAGTTTATATGAGCGGCAAGAGACCCAGTACTTC. Amino acid sequence: CASSLYERQETQYF. V is TRBV28 and J is TRBJ2-5, with D possibly matching TRBD2 (5 bases). Germline CDR1 is MDHEN and CDR2 is SYDVKM. The CDR3 covers 14 residues. V lost 1 base to trimming and J lost 2 bases, with 8 bases between them.

Notes on this clone: Relative to the germline gene, one junction end is altered; a read error may explain this. The chain has TRBV5-1 and TRBJ2-3; 10 bases map to TRBD2. This CDR3 spans 15 amino acids. Germline V gene lookup returns CDR1 SGHRS and CDR2 YFSETQ. The CDR3 DNA is TGCGCCAGCAGCTCCCCTAGCGGGAGCACAGATGCGCAGTATTTT. It yields the protein CASSSPSGSTDAQYF. Drawing the rest from reference TRBV5-1 and TRBJ2-3, the complete variable domain is KAGVTQTPRYLIKTRGQQVTLSCSPISGHRSVSWYQQTPGQGLQFLFEYFSETQRNKGNFPGRFSGRQFSNSRSEMNVSTLELGDSALYLCASSSPSGSTDAQYFGPGTRLTVL.

V gene TRBV7-9 combines with J gene TRBJ2-7, with TRBD1 matching 7 bases. Germline V gives CDR1 SEHNR, CDR2 FQNEAQ (reference sequence). The junction had 7 bases not matched to a gene; V was cut back by 5 bases and J by 6 bases. CDR3 length: 13 residues. The CDR3 DNA reads as TGTGCCAGCAGCCGGGACAGAAACTCCGAGCAGTACTTC. Translation: CASSRDRNSEQYF.

This chain joins TRBV29-1 and TRBJ2-1, with unresolved D. The V end lost 2 bases, the J end lost 7 bases, and 9 bases lay between the germline ends. The germline V gene has CDR1 SQVTM and CDR2 ANQGSEA. The length of the CDR3 is 12 residues. The CDR3 spells CSVESAMNEQFF. CDR3 nucleotide sequence: TGCAGCGTTGAATCCGCTATGAATGAGCAGTTCTTC.

DNA of the CDR3: TGTGCCAGCAGTAAACAGGGATTGGGTGGCTACACCTTC. It encodes CASSKQGLGGYTF. This sequence joins TRBV12-3 or TRBV12-4 and TRBJ1-2, with D maybe TRBD1 (6 bases). This CDR3 comprises 13 residues. V lost 5 bases and J lost 7, with 14 bases in between.

This chain connects TRBV24-1 to TRBJ2-5; TRBD2 matches at 12 bases. There are 17 residues in the CDR3. The germline CDR1 and CDR2 sequences are KGHDR and SFDVKD. Trimming at V came to 5 bases and at J to 2 bases, leaving 8 bases not matched to a gene. The CDR3 nucleotides read TGTGCCACCAGTGCTAGCGGGGGGGGACAGGGGCAAGAGACCCAGTACTTC. This encodes CATSASGGGQGQETQYF.

This rearrangement joins TRBV19 to TRBJ1-2; tentative D call: TRBD1 (6 bases). CDR1 and CDR2 (germline): LNHDA, SQIVND (reference sequence). V lost 4 bases and J 0 bases, leaving 15 bases between the germline ends. The CDR3 has 16 amino acids. This chain's CDR3 is CASSTQRGPANYGYTF. Written as DNA, the CDR3 is TGTGCCAGTAGTACACAGCGGGGGCCGGCTAACTATGGCTACACCTTC.

The chain uses TRBV27 and TRBJ1-5, with TRBD1 matching over 8 bases. With V trimmed by 6 bases and J by 2 bases, 12 bases remained unmatched. CDR1 is MNHEY, CDR2 SMNVEV, per germline (reference sequence). This CDR3 region has 17 residues. The chain's CDR3 is CASSPDRAIRGNQPQHF. The CDR3 DNA sequence: TGTGCCAGCAGCCCGGACAGGGCAATCAGGGGCAATCAGCCCCAGCATTTT.

The rearrangement uses TRBV10-3 and TRBJ2-3; 11 bases fit TRBD2. V shed 6 bases, J shed 1 base, and the junction held 0 bases outside the gene matches. The CDR3 loop spans 14 amino acids. Germline V gene lookup returns CDR1 ENHRY and CDR2 SYGVKD. As DNA, the CDR3 is TGTGCCATCAGGGGACTAGCGGGCACAGATACGCAGTATTTT. Its translation: CAIRGLAGTDTQYF.

The chain carries TRBV7-9 and TRBJ2-3; 7 positions agree with TRBD1. This CDR3 has 15 amino acids. With V trimmed by 5 bases and J by 1 base, 6 bases remained unmatched. Germline V gene sequence: CDR1 SEHNR, CDR2 FQNEAQ (reference sequence). CDR3 in amino acids: CASSPDRTGTDTQYF. CDR3 DNA: TGTGCCAGCAGCCCGGACAGGACCGGCACAGATACGCAGTATTTT.

The V call is TRBV7-9, the J call TRBJ1-5, with TRBD1 matching over 7 bases. From germline, CDR1 is SEHNR and CDR2 FQNEAQ (reference sequence). This CDR3 is 14 amino acids long. V shed 1 base, J shed 6 bases, and the junction held 3 bases outside the gene matches. This chain's CDR3 is CASSLDRGSQPQHF. The CDR3, as DNA: TGTGCCAGCAGCTTAGACAGGGGAAGTCAGCCCCAGCATTTT. Combining the CDR3 with reference TRBV7-9 and TRBJ1-5 gives the whole variable domain DTGVSQNPRHKITKRGQNVTFRCDPISEHNRLYWYRQTLGQGPEFLTYFQNEAQLEKSRLLSDRFSAERPKGSFSTLEIQRTEQGDSAMYLCASSLDRGSQPQHFGDGTRLSIL.

This clone was counted once. The chain employs TRBV12-5 and TRBJ2-1; 8 bases fit TRBD1. Germline trimming cut 3 bases from V and 6 bases from J; bases unmatched to any gene: 13. Germline V gene lookup returns CDR1 LGHNT and CDR2 FRNRAP. This CDR3 is 17 amino acids long. CDR3 amino acids: CASGFVSLQGAINEQFF. In nucleotides, the CDR3 is TGTGCTAGTGGTTTCGTGTCTCTGCAGGGGGCGATCAATGAGCAGTTCTTC.

The rearrangement uses TRBV7-2 and TRBJ2-3; D is unclear. CDR1 SGHTA and CDR2 FQGNSA come from the germline V gene. V was cut by 5 bases and J by 0 bases, with 18 bases left in between. The length of the CDR3 is 17 residues. CDR3 loop: CASSPDWRHQSTDTQYF. In nucleotides, the CDR3 is TGTGCCAGCAGCCCCGACTGGCGGCACCAAAGCACAGATACGCAGTATTTT.

This clone occurred a few times. V gene TRBV27 combines with J gene TRBJ2-1, with D possibly TRBD2 on 5 matching bases. Germline V gene data show CDR1 as MNHEY and CDR2 as SMNVEV (reference sequence). V was shortened by 3 bases and J by 5 bases, with 8 bases between the two germline ends. The CDR3 covers 13 residues. The CDR3 loop reads CASSFGVDNEQFF. CDR3 DNA sequence: TGTGCCAGCAGTTTCGGGGTTGACAATGAGCAGTTCTTC.

This chain joins TRBV30 and TRBJ1-3, with D perhaps matching TRBD1 (6 bases). Germline V gives CDR1 GTSNPN, CDR2 SVGIG (reference sequence). The germline V and J ends were trimmed by 2 bases and 4 bases, with 15 bases remaining between them. The CDR3 runs 15 residues. For the CDR3, the DNA is TGTGCCTGGAGTTCCACAGGGTTGGTAGGAAACACCATATATTTT. Its translation: CAWSSTGLVGNTIYF.

The rearrangement links TRBV4-3 to TRBJ1-5; no clear D gene. The CDR3 has 17 amino acids. Trimming shortened V by 0 bases and J by 0 bases, and 12 bases separated the two germline ends. Germline V gene lookup returns CDR1 LGHNA and CDR2 YSLEER. In DNA form, the CDR3 reads TGCGCCAGCAGCCAAGATACAGCCGGTGGTAGCAATCAGCCCCAGCATTTT. Translation: CASSQDTAGGSNQPQHF.

This clone was seen just once. V and J are TRBV2 and TRBJ2-7; D uncertain. V lost 5 bases and J lost 3, with 2 bases in between. CDR3 size: 10 residues. Germline V gives CDR1 SNHLY, CDR2 FYNNEI. CDR3 protein: CASSYYEQYF. In nucleotides, the CDR3 is TGTGCCAGCAGTTACTACGAGCAGTACTTC.

The V call is TRBV4-1, the J call TRBJ2-2; weak D call: TRBD2 (7 bases). In germline, CDR1 is MGHRA, CDR2 YSYEKL. V was clipped by 0 bases and J by 0 bases, with 17 bases between them. The CDR3 length is 19 residues. In DNA form, the CDR3 reads TGCGCCAGCAGCCAAGAGATCGGGCTGCGGGGGCCGAACACCGGGGAGCTGTTTTTT. This sequence encodes CASSQEIGLRGPNTGELFF.